The present T cell receptor beta chain was sequenced within a study of OX40 agonist ivuxolimab in advanced cancers. Study-wide context: Checkpoint inhibitors had been given previously to about 40% of patients.

The data were produced by immunoSEQ multiplex PCR, yet TCRdb's version contains in-frame clones alone and is incomplete. The sample shows roughly 90,000 clones, 85% to 90% of them seen only once. In regard to this clone: Its antigen is unknown.

Study findings and constraints: The investigators did not determine what antigen specificity the expanded peripheral T cells had. Fewer expanded clones were found on average in CD4+ than in CD8+ T cells.

This TCR was sampled from an adult with an advanced solid tumor such as melanoma, head and neck, liver or kidney cancer. Sequencing was performed on CD4+ or CD8+ T cells sorted from blood, taken in a trial of the OX40 agonist ivuxolimab.

The CDR3 bases are TGTGCCAGCAGTCTATTAGAGGGACACCCCTTGGCCAAAAACATTCAGTACTTC. As protein: CASSLLEGHPLAKNIQYF. The V gene is TRBV11-2, the J gene TRBJ2-4; D perhaps matches TRBD1 (6 bases). The CDR3 consists of 18 residues. Germline lookup yields CDR1 SGHAT and CDR2 FQNNGV. The V and J ends lost 6 bases and 1 base respectively, with 22 bases between them.